This T cell receptor beta chain was identified in a study of T cells expressing NK-cell markers. Whole-study results and caveats: The study did not resolve the HCMV specificity of expanded NKG2C+ T cell clones.

Germline lookup yields CDR1 SGHAT and CDR2 FQDESV (reference sequence). This CDR3 spans 19 amino acids. TCRdb reprocessed the 5' RACE reads; each CDR3 protein has one entry and no DNA is given. Recorded for this sample: hundreds of thousands of distinct CDR3 sequences. In the case of this clonotype: Its antigen is still unknown.

What was sequenced was blood T cells: a sorted CD56 or NKG2C T cell subset, CD4+ or CD8+ T cells, or bulk PBMC T cells (not recorded which). V is TRBV11-1 and J is TRBJ2-2; TCRdb's D gene call, TRBD2, goes unchecked for lack of DNA. This TCR was sampled from a man between 18 and 69 years old in good health. This CDR3 reads CASSRTETSGGANTGELFF.